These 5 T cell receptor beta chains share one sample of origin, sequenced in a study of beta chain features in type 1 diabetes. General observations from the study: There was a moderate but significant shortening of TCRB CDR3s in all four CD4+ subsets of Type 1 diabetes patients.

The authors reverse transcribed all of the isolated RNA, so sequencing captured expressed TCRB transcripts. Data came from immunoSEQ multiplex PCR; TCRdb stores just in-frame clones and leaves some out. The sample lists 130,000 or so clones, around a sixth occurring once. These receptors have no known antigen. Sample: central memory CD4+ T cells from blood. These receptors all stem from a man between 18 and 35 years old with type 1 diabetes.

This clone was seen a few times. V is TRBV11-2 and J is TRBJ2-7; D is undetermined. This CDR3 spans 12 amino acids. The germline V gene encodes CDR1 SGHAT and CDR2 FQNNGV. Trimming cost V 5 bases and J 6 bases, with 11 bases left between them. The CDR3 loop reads CASSVYFSEQYF. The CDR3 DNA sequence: TGTGCCAGCAGCGTATACTTCTCCGAGCAGTACTTC. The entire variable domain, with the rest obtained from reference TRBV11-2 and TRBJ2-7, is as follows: EAGVAQSPRYKIIEKRQSVAFWCNPISGHATLYWYQQILGQGPKLLIQFQNNGVVDDSQLPKDRFSAERLKGVDSTLKIQPAKLEDSAVYLCASSVYFSEQYFGPGTRLTVT.

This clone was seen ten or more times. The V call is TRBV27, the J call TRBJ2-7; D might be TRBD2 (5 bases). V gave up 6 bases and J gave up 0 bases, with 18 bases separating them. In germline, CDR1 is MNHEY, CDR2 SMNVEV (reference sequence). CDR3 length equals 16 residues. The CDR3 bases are TGTGCCAGCAGCGCCTTCTTTTTGGGGAGCTCCTACGAGCAGTACTTC. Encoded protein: CASSAFFLGSSYEQYF.

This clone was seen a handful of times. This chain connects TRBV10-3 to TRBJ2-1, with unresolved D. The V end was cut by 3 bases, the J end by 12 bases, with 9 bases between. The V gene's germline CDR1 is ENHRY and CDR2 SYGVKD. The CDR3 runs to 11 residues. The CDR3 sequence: CAISDGRMQFF. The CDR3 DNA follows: TGTGCCATCAGTGACGGGCGGATGCAGTTCTTC.

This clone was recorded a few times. The CDR3, as DNA: TGTGCCTGGCAGGGGAGCACAGATACGCAGTATTTT. Amino acids: CAWQGSTDTQYF. The rearrangement uses TRBV30 and TRBJ2-3; weak D call: TRBD1 (6 bases). Germline CDR1 GTSNPN, CDR2 SVGIG (reference sequence). The germline V and J ends were trimmed by 5 bases and 0 bases, with 6 bases remaining between them. This CDR3 region has 12 residues.

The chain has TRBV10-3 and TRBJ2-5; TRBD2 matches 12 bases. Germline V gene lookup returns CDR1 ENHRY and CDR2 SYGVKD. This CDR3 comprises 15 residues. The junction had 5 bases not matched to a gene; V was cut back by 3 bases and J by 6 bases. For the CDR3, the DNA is TGTGCCATCAGTGACCTAGCGGGAGGGGCTAAGACCCAGTACTTC. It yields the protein CAISDLAGGAKTQYF.